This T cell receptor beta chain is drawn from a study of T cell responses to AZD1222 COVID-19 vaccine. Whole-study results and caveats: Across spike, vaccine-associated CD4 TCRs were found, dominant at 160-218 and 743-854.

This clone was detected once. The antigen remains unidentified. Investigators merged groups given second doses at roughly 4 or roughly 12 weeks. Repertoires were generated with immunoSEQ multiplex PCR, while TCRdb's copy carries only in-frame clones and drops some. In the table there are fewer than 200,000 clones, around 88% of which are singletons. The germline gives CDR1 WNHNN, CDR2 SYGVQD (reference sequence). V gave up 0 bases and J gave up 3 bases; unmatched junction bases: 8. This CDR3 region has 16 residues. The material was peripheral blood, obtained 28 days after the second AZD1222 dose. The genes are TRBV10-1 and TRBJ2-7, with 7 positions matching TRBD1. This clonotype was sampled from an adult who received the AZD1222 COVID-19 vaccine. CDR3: CASSESRGGAFYEQYF. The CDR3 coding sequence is TGCGCCAGCAGTGAGTCGAGAGGGGGCGCCTTCTACGAGCAGTACTTC.